The 19 T cell receptor beta chains given below trace back to one sample, sequenced in a study of blood T cell repertoires in COVID-19. TCRdb's copy holds only in-frame clones and misses some; the assay was immunoSEQ multiplex PCR. Among roughly 330,000 clones, 80% to 90% were seen once, and the ten largest hold roughly 1.3%. The sequenced sample was peripheral blood. These receptors were taken from a woman aged 50 to 60 with acute or convalescent COVID-19.

The chain is built from TRBV6-5 and TRBJ2-1; 8 bases are shared with TRBD2. Trimming cost V 5 bases and J 7 bases; bases outside gene matches: 10. The CDR3 consists of 15 residues. Germline V gene data show CDR1 as MNHEY and CDR2 as SVGAGI. The CDR3: CASSRPGGAGNEQFF. CDR3 nucleotide sequence: TGTGCCAGCAGTCGTCCCGGGGGGGCAGGGAATGAGCAGTTCTTC.

The rearrangement links TRBV4-2 to TRBJ2-5, with unresolved D. V lost 10 bases and J lost 2, with 20 bases in between. CDR3 length equals 15 residues. From germline, CDR1 is LGHNA and CDR2 YNFKEQ. The CDR3 DNA follows: TGTGCCACTAACTCAGGCCACCTTTCGCAAGAGACCCAGTACTTC. Translating it yields CATNSGHLSQETQYF.

The chain uses TRBV3-1 (or the pseudogene TRBV3-2) and TRBJ1-1; D possibly corresponds to TRBD1 (5 bases). Trimming cost V 0 bases and J 2 bases, with 7 bases left between them. The CDR3 runs 14 residues. Per germline, CDR1 LGHDT and CDR2 YNNKEL (reference sequence). CDR3 residues: CASSQEGGNTEAFF. CDR3 DNA sequence: TGTGCCAGCAGCCAAGAGGGGGGAAACACTGAAGCTTTCTTT.

This clone has just one count. This sequence joins TRBV19 and TRBJ2-7; 9 nucleotides align to TRBD1. Germline CDR1 is LNHDA and CDR2 is SQIVND (reference sequence). CDR3 length: 15 residues. V shed 7 bases and J 2 bases; nucleotides not matched to a gene: 9. CDR3 residues: CASTPGQGITYEQYF. CDR3 coding DNA: TGTGCCAGTACTCCGGGACAGGGAATCACCTACGAGCAGTACTTC.

V usage is TRBV14 and J usage is TRBJ1-1, with a possible D match to TRBD1 (6 bases). The CDR3 loop spans 16 amino acids. The V end lost 2 bases, the J end lost 1 base, and 14 bases lay between the germline ends. Germline loops: CDR1 SGHDN, CDR2 FVKESK. CDR3 in amino acids: CASSQFEGGGNTEAFF. Written as DNA, the CDR3 is TGTGCCAGCAGCCAATTCGAAGGGGGTGGGAACACTGAAGCTTTCTTT.

J is TRBJ2-7 and V is TRBV21-1; whether TRBD2, the table's D call, matches the DNA was not checked. TRBV21-1 is recorded as a pseudogene. The CDR3 covers 13 residues. This chain's CDR3 is CARIRGGPYEQYV. CDR3 sequence (DNA): TGTGCCAGGATTAGGGGGGGCCCCTACGAGCAGTACGTC.

As for this clone: Other DNA sequences in the same sample also yield this CDR3. The chain joins TRBV24-1 to TRBJ2-4, with 8 positions matching TRBD1. Germline CDR1 is KGHDR and CDR2 is SFDVKD. This CDR3 is 15 amino acids long. V shed 3 bases and J 5 bases; nucleotides not matched to a gene: 5. DNA of the CDR3: TGTGCCACCAGTGATCCTGGACAGGGAGAAAACATTCAGTACTTC. Protein product: CATSDPGQGENIQYF.

The chain is built from TRBV25-1 and TRBJ1-6, with TRBD1 matching 11 bases. Germline lookup yields CDR1 MGHDK and CDR2 SYGVNS. The CDR3 consists of 16 residues. The V segment lost 4 bases and the J segment 7 bases; nucleotides outside the gene matches: 6. CDR3 residues: CASSGDRGGRNSPLHF. CDR3 in DNA: TGTGCCAGCAGTGGGGACAGGGGGGGGAGAAATTCACCCCTCCACTTT.

The genes are TRBV10-3 and TRBJ2-2; TRBD2 matches at 10 bases. The CDR3 totals 18 residues. Trimming cost V 4 bases and J 7 bases; bases outside gene matches: 15. The V gene's germline CDR1 is ENHRY and CDR2 SYGVKD. DNA of the CDR3: TGTGCCATCAGTGCCCGAGGGCTAGCGGGAGATACTGACGGGGAGCTGTTTTTT. Its translation is CAISARGLAGDTDGELFF.

V and J are TRBV24-1 and TRBJ2-1; D is perhaps TRBD2 (6 bases). The germline V gene has CDR1 KGHDR and CDR2 SFDVKD. This CDR3 spans 13 amino acids. Trimming pared 8 bases from V and 12 bases from J, leaving 19 bases between. This CDR3 is CATTGDSAGPQFF. CDR3 DNA: TGTGCCACCACGGGGGATTCGGCTGGGCCGCAGTTCTTC.

The chain employs TRBV24-1 and TRBJ2-1; 7 bases line up with TRBD2. This CDR3 has 16 amino acids. The germline CDR1 and CDR2 sequences are KGHDR and SFDVKD. J lost 2 bases, V lost 4 bases, and 7 bases had no gene match. The CDR3 here is CATSDSVAGAYNEQFF. CDR3 in DNA: TGTGCCACCAGTGACTCCGTGGCGGGAGCCTACAATGAGCAGTTCTTC.

The chain combines TRBV9 with TRBJ2-1, with TRBD2 matching 8 bases. The J segment lost 7 bases and the V segment lost 0 bases, leaving 9 bases of the junction unmatched. The CDR3 sequence is 16 residues long. Germline V gene lookup returns CDR1 SGDLS and CDR2 YYNGEE. CDR3 in DNA: TGTGCCAGCAGCGTAGGATCGGGACTAGTTGGGAATGAGCAGTTCTTC. It yields the protein CASSVGSGLVGNEQFF. Filled out from reference TRBV9 and TRBJ2-1, the complete variable domain reads DSGVTQTPKHLITATGQRVTLRCSPRSGDLSVYWYQQSLDQGLQFLIQYYNGEERAKGNILERFSAQQFPDLHSELNLSSLELGDSALYFCASSVGSGLVGNEQFFGPGTRLTVL.

This sequence joins TRBV14 and TRBJ2-5; maybe TRBD2 (5 bases). V dropped 4 bases and J dropped 5 bases, with 11 bases sitting between them. The CDR3 loop spans 13 amino acids. Germline-derived CDR1 and CDR2 are SGHDN and FVKESK. The DNA of the CDR3 is TGTGCCAGCAGCCTCTCCAGAGGGGAGACCCAGTACTTC. It is translated as CASSLSRGETQYF.

The chain joins TRBV5-1 to TRBJ2-5; D perhaps matches TRBD2 (6 bases). Between the trimmed V and J ends, which lost 5 bases and 5 bases, there was a span of 16 bases. CDR1 and CDR2 from the germline V gene are SGHRS and YFSETQ. CDR3 length: 14 residues. CDR3 coding DNA: TGCGCCAGCAGGGGAGGACTGGGAGGTGAGACCCAGTACTTC. Translation gives CASRGGLGGETQYF.

The V and J genes are TRBV5-5 and TRBJ2-7; TRBD1 might be the D (5 bases). The CDR3 loop spans 13 amino acids. V was shortened by 2 bases and J by 5 bases, with 11 bases between the two germline ends. Germline loops: CDR1 SGHKS, CDR2 YYEKEE (reference sequence). CDR3 region: CASSLSIGDEQYV. Here the CDR3 DNA reads TGTGCCAGCAGCTTATCGATAGGGGACGAGCAGTACGTC.

The chain links TRBV4-1 to TRBJ2-4; TRBD2 matches 12 bases. The trim removed 4 bases at V and 11 bases at J, leaving 3 bases unmatched. CDR3 size: 13 residues. CDR1 and CDR2 from the germline V gene are MGHRA and YSYEKL. The CDR3 reads CASSRLAGEFQYF. In DNA form, the CDR3 reads TGCGCCAGCAGCCGACTAGCGGGAGAGTTTCAGTACTTC.

This clone was detected only a few times. The chain uses TRBV11-3 and TRBJ2-1; 10 bases are shared with TRBD2. Germline CDR1 SGHNT, CDR2 YENEEA. V shed 5 bases and J 5 bases; nucleotides not matched to a gene: 9. The CDR3 consists of 16 residues. The CDR3 DNA sequence: TGTGCCAGCAGCCGGGAAGGACTAGCGGATAACAATGAGCAGTTCTTC. This sequence encodes CASSREGLADNNEQFF.

This sequence joins TRBV6-5 and TRBJ2-7; D uncertain. Germline-derived CDR1 and CDR2 are MNHEY and SVGAGI. V was cut by 4 bases and J by 4 bases, with 8 bases left in between. This CDR3 contains 12 residues. DNA for the CDR3: TGTGCCAGCAGTTCTTCCCCGTACGAGCAGTACTTC. It translates to CASSSSPYEQYF.

This chain uses TRBV5-1 with TRBJ1-1; 8 bases agree with TRBD1. Germline V lookup: CDR1 SGHRS, CDR2 YFSETQ. The CDR3 is made up of 17 amino acids. Germline trimming cut 1 base from V and 9 bases from J; bases unmatched to any gene: 17. The CDR3 here is CASSLNSLDNTGGKAFF. The CDR3 nucleotides are TGCGCCAGCAGCTTGAATAGCCTGGATAACACAGGGGGGAAAGCTTTCTTT. Full variable domain (rest looked up from reference TRBV5-1 and TRBJ1-1): KAGVTQTPRYLIKTRGQQVTLSCSPISGHRSVSWYQQTPGQGLQFLFEYFSETQRNKGNFPGRFSGRQFSNSRSEMNVSTLELGDSALYLCASSLNSLDNTGGKAFFGQGTRLTVV.